This TCR beta chain originates from a study of blood T cell repertoires in COVID-19 (TCRdb year 2020). Regarding the research as a whole: Collaborator samples came from the United States, Italy and Spain and covered acute and convalescent phases of COVID-19. The prospective study material was composed of cDNA or gDNA derived from T cells, B-cell-depleted T cells, or PBMCs. The dataset comprised deeply sampled blood TCRbeta repertoires from subjects exposed to, actively infected with, or recovered from COVID-19. A freely available public database, intended as a resource for researchers studying the immune response to SARS-CoV-2, is where the repertoires were released. Samples were obtained from the ongoing ImmuneRACE study (first 160 participants) and from some 1,300 subjects provided by 6 global collaborators. Sample metadata almost always included a de-identified subject ID, COVID-19 status, age in years and sex. Where available, HLA class I and class II types were taken from metadata supplied by the sample provider and were not determined by assay-based typing. General findings and caveats noted by the study authors: Clinical and demographic metadata were provided uncurated, with the amount varying by source and participant.

The immunoSEQ Assay, a bias-controlled multiplex PCR, was used to amplify TCRbeta CDR3 regions from genomic DNA. From the authors' description of their analysis: The number of nucleated cells in each sample was estimated by amplification of reference gene primers within the assay. To quantify the absolute abundance of each unique TCRbeta CDR3 rearrangement, sequence reads were collapsed and filtered. Productive Simpson clonality was computed per sample as the square root of Simpson's diversity index over productive rearrangements. TCRdb provides this immuneACCESS table in a form limited to in-frame rearrangements. Some clones are lacking; in checked studies, under half of them reflect an unresolved V gene, and why the rest are absent is not known. The V and J calls and clone size are taken from that table; D and trimming were inferred from the DNA. Across this sample there are 470,000 or so clones, with 70% to 90% seen only once. Together, the top ten hold approximately 3% of the sample.

Collaborating institutions collected whole blood in K2EDTA tubes following their own protocols. Collaborator samples were shipped for TCRbeta analysis as frozen whole blood, isolated PBMCs, or DNA extracted from either sample type. The CDR3 runs 13 amino acids, cysteine and phenylalanine included. Of all the DNA, just the CDR3 is kept, 39 bases in frame from base 1. The germline V gene yields SGHDT for CDR1 and YYEEEE for CDR2. The junction shows trimming of 4 bases on V and 8 bases on J, and the gene matches do not reach 7 bases of it. For this clone: Its cognate antigen has yet to be identified. Base qualities are not recorded, but no much larger clone differs from it by a single base.

Sequenced: peripheral blood. The origin of this receptor is a human donor in a cohort sampled during active COVID-19. In this chain, TRBV5-6 is recombined with TRBJ1-2; 8 junctional bases match TRBD1. The CDR3 is CASSLAGGMGYTF. The DNA sequence is as follows: TGTGCCAGCAGCCTGGCAGGGGGCATGGGCTACACCTTC.